A single sample is the source of the 32 T cell receptor beta chains below, sequenced in a study of blood T cell repertoires in COVID-19. Generated by immunoSEQ multiplex PCR, the TCRdb table keeps only in-frame clones and is missing some. The sample includes under 250,000 clones, about 90% of them seen just once. Sequencing was carried out using peripheral blood. The receptors come from a man aged 60-69 years with COVID-19, enrolled during active disease.

V usage is TRBV2 and J usage is TRBJ2-2; tentatively, D is TRBD1 (5 bases). This CDR3 is 14 amino acids long. Germline V gene data show CDR1 as SNHLY and CDR2 as FYNNEI. Trimming removed 7 bases from V and 4 bases from J, with 13 bases in between. The CDR3 DNA is TGTGCCAGCACGGAGCAGGGCACCACCGGGGAGCTGTTTTTT. As protein: CASTEQGTTGELFF. Supplemented by reference TRBV2 and TRBJ2-2, the full variable domain reads EPEVTQTPSHQVTQMGQEVILRCVPISNHLYFYWYRQILGQKVEFLVSFYNNEISEKSEIFDDQFSVERPDGSNFTLKIRSTKLEDSAMYFCASTEQGTTGELFFGEGSRLTVL.

The chain is built from TRBV11-3 and TRBJ2-1; tentative D call: TRBD2 (6 bases). CDR3 size: 15 residues. CDR1 SGHNT and CDR2 YENEEA come from the germline V gene. Trimming stripped 3 bases from V and 4 bases from J, with 13 bases between. CDR3 nucleotide sequence: TGTGCCAGCAGCTTTAGTGGGACTCAATACAATGAGCAGTTCTTC. It is translated as CASSFSGTQYNEQFF.

The chain recombines TRBV7-9 with TRBJ2-7, with 7 bases identical to TRBD2. The CDR3 has 13 residues. Looked up from germline, CDR1 is SEHNR and CDR2 is FQNEAQ (reference sequence). The junction had 5 bases not matched to a gene; V was cut back by 3 bases and J by 6 bases. The CDR3 spells CASSFAGVREQYF. The CDR3 DNA reads TGTGCCAGCAGCTTTGCGGGGGTCCGCGAGCAGTACTTC.

The V gene is TRBV7-2, the J gene TRBJ2-3, with D maybe TRBD2 (7 bases). The CDR3 consists of 13 residues. In germline, CDR1 is SGHTA, CDR2 FQGNSA. As DNA, the CDR3 is TGTGCGATAGAGGGGGGGCTCACAGATACGCAGTATTTT. This encodes CAIEGGLTDTQYF.

The chain joins TRBV5-4 to TRBJ1-4; 11 positions agree with TRBD1. The CDR3 length is 15 residues. V trimming: 4 bases; J trimming: 6 bases; junction bases outside the gene matches: 5. CDR1 is SGHNT and CDR2 is YYREEE in the germline V gene (reference sequence). CDR3 sequence reads: CASSEDRGRDEKLFF. CDR3 DNA: TGTGCCAGCAGCGAGGACAGGGGGCGGGATGAAAAACTGTTTTTT.

The rearrangement uses TRBV5-1 and TRBJ2-7, with 11 bases identical to TRBD2. Germline lookup yields CDR1 SGHRS and CDR2 YFSETQ. The CDR3 sequence is 15 residues long. V lost 4 bases, J lost 2 bases, and 5 bases stayed unmatched. The CDR3 coding sequence is TGCGCCAGCAGCGTGGGACTAGCGGAAACCTACGAGCAGTACTTC. Residues: CASSVGLAETYEQYF.

V is TRBV10-3 and J is TRBJ2-7; D is unclear. This CDR3 spans 13 amino acids. Trimming took off 4 bases at V and 7 bases at J, with 14 bases between the two ends. In germline, CDR1 is ENHRY, CDR2 SYGVKD. CDR3 nucleotides: TGTGCCATCAGTGCTGAGCCCCGCTGGGAGCAGTACTTC. Protein: CAISAEPRWEQYF.

CDR3 DNA: TGTGCCAGCTCACCAACGACAGGACGCCACAGTAGGAATGAAAAACTGTTTTTT. It yields the protein CASSPTTGRHSRNEKLFF. This chain joins TRBV18 and TRBJ1-4, with D maybe TRBD1 (6 bases). Germline CDR1 KGHSH, CDR2 LQKENI. There are 18 residues in the CDR3. V was trimmed by 2 bases and J by 5 bases, leaving 21 bases between them.

The chain links TRBV6-5 to TRBJ1-2, with TRBD1 matching 7 bases. V lost 5 bases to trimming and J lost 8 bases; unmatched junction nucleotides: 14. This CDR3 comprises 15 residues. Per germline, CDR1 MNHEY and CDR2 SVGAGI. The CDR3 reads CASSTGAAAPNGYTF. The CDR3 DNA follows: TGTGCCAGCAGTACAGGGGCGGCCGCCCCCAACGGCTACACCTTC.

V usage is TRBV7-2 and J usage is TRBJ2-2; unclear D gene. From germline, CDR1 is SGHTA and CDR2 FQGNSA. This CDR3 is built from 16 residues. V was cut by 1 base and J by 0 bases, with 9 bases left in between. The CDR3 bases are TGTGCCAGCAGCTTAGTTATGGGCGCGAACACCGGGGAGCTGTTTTTT. Its translation is CASSLVMGANTGELFF. Full variable domain (outside the CDR3, taken from reference TRBV7-2 and TRBJ2-2): GAGVSQSPSNKVTEKGKDVELRCDPISGHTALYWYRQSLGQGLEFLIYFQGNSAPDKSGLPSDRFSAERTGGSVSTLTIQRTQQEDSAVYLCASSLVMGANTGELFFGEGSRLTVL.

The chain employs TRBV30 and TRBJ1-3; a possible D gene is TRBD1 (5 bases). The CDR3 spans 14 residues. Trimming removed 3 bases from V and 2 bases from J, with 11 bases in between. Germline-derived CDR1 and CDR2 are GTSNPN and SVGIG (reference sequence). The CDR3: CAWRGREAGNTIYF. The CDR3 DNA follows: TGTGCCTGGAGGGGCAGGGAAGCTGGAAACACCATATATTTT.

The rearrangement joins TRBV4-1 to TRBJ2-2; 13 nucleotides agree with TRBD2. V was clipped by 4 bases and J by 0 bases; unmatched bases: 14. CDR1 and CDR2 from the germline V gene are MGHRA and YSYEKL. This CDR3 comprises 21 residues. CDR3 loop: CASSLYPPRTSGSPNTGELFF. CDR3 in DNA: TGCGCCAGCAGCCTTTACCCCCCTAGGACTAGCGGGAGCCCGAACACCGGGGAGCTGTTTTTT.

This clone was picked up one time. This rearrangement joins TRBV28 to TRBJ1-2, with TRBD1 identical over 9 bases. This CDR3 contains 15 residues. V gave up 5 bases and J gave up 1 base; unmatched junction bases: 5. Germline-derived CDR1 and CDR2 are MDHEN and SYDVKM. CDR3 loop: CASSRPGQGNYGYTF. The CDR3 nucleotides read TGTGCCAGCAGTCGACCGGGACAGGGTAACTATGGCTACACCTTC.

The J gene is TRBJ1-3, the V gene TRBV6-6, with D perhaps TRBD1 (6 bases). Germline CDR1 reads MNHNY; CDR2 reads SVGAGI (reference sequence). The V end was cut by 10 bases, the J end by 1 base, with 8 bases between. CDR3 size: 12 residues. Here the CDR3 reads CATTGSGNTIYF. CDR3 in DNA: TGTGCCACCACAGGGTCTGGAAACACCATATATTTT.

The V and J genes are TRBV5-5 and TRBJ2-1, with 7 bases lining up with TRBD2. The CDR3 runs 15 residues. From germline, CDR1 is SGHKS and CDR2 YYEKEE (reference sequence). With V trimmed by 7 bases and J by 7 bases, 14 bases remained unmatched. The CDR3 spells CASRLMGGPSNEQFF. CDR3 coding DNA: TGTGCCAGCCGCCTGATGGGAGGGCCATCAAATGAGCAGTTCTTC.

This clone was seen only once. This chain connects TRBV12-3 or TRBV12-4 to TRBJ2-7; D is uncertain. V lost 1 base to trimming and J lost 2 bases, with 6 bases between them. The CDR3 loop spans 13 amino acids. The CDR3 bases are TGTGCCAGCAGTTTAGTCCAGGCCTACGAGCAGTACTTC. It encodes CASSLVQAYEQYF.

This clone was recorded only once. The V gene is TRBV9, the J gene TRBJ2-5; 9 bases are shared with TRBD1. There are 14 residues in the CDR3. The ends lost 3 bases at V and 3 bases at J; junction bases unmatched: 3. The germline CDR1 and CDR2 sequences are SGDLS and YYNGEE. The CDR3 coding sequence is TGTGCCAGCAGCGCTGGGACAGGGAAAGAGACCCAGTACTTC. It translates to CASSAGTGKETQYF.

Concerning this clone: Other DNA sequences of this sample code for an identical CDR3. The chain links TRBV30 to TRBJ2-3; 7 bases are a match to TRBD2. J was trimmed by 0 bases and V by 4 bases; bases with no gene match: 4. CDR3 size: 14 residues. Germline lookup yields CDR1 GTSNPN and CDR2 SVGIG (reference sequence). CDR3 DNA sequence: TGTGCCTGGACTAGCGGACTTAGCACAGATACGCAGTATTTT. It yields the protein CAWTSGLSTDTQYF.

In the case of this clone: Other nucleotide sequences in the sample specify the same CDR3. The genes are TRBV5-1 and TRBJ1-1, with D possibly matching TRBD1 (6 bases). The CDR3 is made up of 16 amino acids. Germline loops: CDR1 SGHRS, CDR2 YFSETQ. Trimming pared 3 bases from V and 0 bases from J, leaving 15 bases between. CDR3 nucleotides: TGCGCCAGCAGCTCCTTACCCACAGGGATGAACACTGAAGCTTTCTTT. Amino acid sequence: CASSSLPTGMNTEAFF.

The rearrangement joins TRBV5-6 to TRBJ1-1; the match to TRBD1 covers 8 bases. J was trimmed by 8 bases and V by 3 bases; bases with no gene match: 12. This CDR3 has 15 amino acids. Germline CDR1 is SGHDT and CDR2 is YYEEEE. The CDR3 loop is CASSSTPGGGAEAFF. The CDR3 DNA sequence: TGTGCCAGCAGCTCAACCCCAGGGGGCGGAGCCGAAGCTTTCTTT.

The chain has TRBV9 and TRBJ1-2, with D maybe TRBD1 (6 bases). The V gene's germline CDR1 is SGDLS and CDR2 YYNGEE. This CDR3 comprises 16 residues. V was pared by 2 bases and J by 5 bases, with 19 bases between. The chain's CDR3 is CASSVLQGQTSYGYTF. For the CDR3, the DNA is TGTGCCAGCAGCGTTCTCCAAGGACAGACTTCTTATGGCTACACCTTC.

The chain has TRBV23-1 and TRBJ1-1; D remains unclear. TRBV23-1 is given ORF status, its function remaining uncertain. V was shortened by 0 bases and J by 0 bases, with 8 bases between the two germline ends. The length of the CDR3 is 15 residues. In nucleotides, the CDR3 is TGCGCCAGCAGTCAATCGAGACTCATGAACACTGAAGCTTTCTTT. Translating gives CASSQSRLMNTEAFF.

The rearrangement joins TRBV6-5 to TRBJ2-3, with TRBD2 as a possible D gene (6 bases). The CDR3 totals 13 residues. Germline lookup yields CDR1 MNHEY and CDR2 SVGAGI. V was pared by 7 bases and J by 0 bases, with 8 bases between. The CDR3 here is CASNRGSTDTQYF. In DNA, the CDR3 is TGTGCCAGCAATCGGGGGAGCACAGATACGCAGTATTTT.

In this sample, this clone turned up once. The chain links TRBV18 to TRBJ2-1, with D tentatively TRBD1 (5 bases). CDR3 length: 17 residues. Trimming cost V 2 bases and J 0 bases, with 14 bases left between them. In germline, CDR1 is KGHSH, CDR2 LQKENI. CDR3 sequence reads: CASSPAGIAHSYNEQFF. CDR3 sequence (DNA): TGTGCCAGCTCACCAGCAGGGATAGCCCACTCCTACAATGAGCAGTTCTTC.

CDR3 sequence: CASSFRGRSSYEQYF. CDR3 DNA: TGTGCCAGCAGCTTTAGGGGGAGAAGCTCCTACGAGCAGTACTTC. The V call is TRBV11-1, the J call TRBJ2-7; TRBD1 is a possible D gene (6 bases). V was cut by 3 bases and J by 0 bases, with 12 bases left in between. The V gene's germline CDR1 is SGHAT and CDR2 FQDESV (reference sequence). CDR3 length: 15 residues.

The chain uses TRBV18 and TRBJ2-7, with TRBD1 identical over 7 bases. Germline values: CDR1 KGHSH, CDR2 LQKENI. V lost 4 bases to trimming and J lost 6 bases; unmatched junction nucleotides: 12. CDR3 size: 15 residues. The chain's CDR3 is CASSRTGTAAGEQYF. The DNA of the CDR3 is TGTGCCAGCTCACGGACCGGGACAGCCGCGGGCGAGCAGTACTTC.

The rearrangement links TRBV30 to TRBJ1-6, with no clear D. There are 16 residues in the CDR3. The germline CDR1 and CDR2 sequences are GTSNPN and SVGIG (reference sequence). Trimming took off 2 bases at V and 3 bases at J, with 14 bases between the two ends. The chain's CDR3 is CAWSPLAARYNSPLHF. The CDR3 bases are TGTGCCTGGAGTCCGCTAGCAGCGCGCTATAATTCACCCCTCCACTTT.

The rearrangement links TRBV6-2 or TRBV6-3 to TRBJ1-4; possible D gene TRBD1, 6 bases. Trimming removed 0 bases at V and 6 bases at J, with 20 bases between. The germline V gene has CDR1 MNHEY and CDR2 SVGEGT. CDR3 length: 18 residues. The CDR3 loop reads CASSYSTFVTGQDEKLFF. DNA for the CDR3: TGTGCCAGCAGTTACTCAACGTTCGTCACAGGGCAAGATGAAAAACTGTTTTTT.

This chain's CDR3 is CASSLGGRGETQYF. Here the CDR3 DNA reads TGTGCCAGCAGCCTGGGGGGGCGCGGGGAGACCCAGTACTTC. The chain combines TRBV7-9 with TRBJ2-5; a possible D gene is TRBD2 (7 bases). Trimming pared 5 bases from V and 5 bases from J, leaving 15 bases between. Germline values: CDR1 SEHNR, CDR2 FQNEAQ (reference sequence). This CDR3 region has 14 residues. The whole variable domain, remainder taken from reference TRBV7-9 and TRBJ2-5, is DTGVSQNPRHKITKRGQNVTFRCDPISEHNRLYWYRQTLGQGPEFLTYFQNEAQLEKSRLLSDRFSAERPKGSFSTLEIQRTEQGDSAMYLCASSLGGRGETQYFGPGTRLLVL.

The rearrangement uses TRBV30 and TRBJ1-1; 8 bases agree with TRBD1. The CDR3 contains 13 residues. Germline CDR1 is GTSNPN and CDR2 is SVGIG (reference sequence). V trimming: 3 bases; J trimming: 11 bases; junction bases outside the gene matches: 11. CDR3 protein: CAWRRQGSGSAFF. CDR3 DNA: TGTGCCTGGAGAAGACAGGGGTCCGGGTCGGCTTTCTTT.

This rearrangement joins TRBV4-1 to TRBJ2-3; D not resolved. The V gene's germline CDR1 is MGHRA and CDR2 YSYEKL. V lost 0 bases to trimming and J lost 3 bases, with 16 bases between them. This CDR3 has 17 amino acids. CDR3: CASSQDLPRYSTDTQYF. The CDR3 coding sequence is TGCGCCAGCAGCCAAGATTTACCACGGTATTCTACAGATACGCAGTATTTT.

The CDR3 loop reads CAWKAGPYEQYF. The CDR3 DNA reads as TGTGCCTGGAAAGCGGGTCCTTACGAGCAGTACTTC. The rearrangement links TRBV30 to TRBJ2-7, with a possible D match to TRBD2 (6 bases). The CDR3 loop spans 12 amino acids. Trimming took 4 bases from V and 4 from J, leaving 11 bases between them. Germline loops: CDR1 GTSNPN, CDR2 SVGIG (reference sequence).